Listed below are T cell receptor beta chains from one sample, sequenced in a study of graft-versus-host responses after intestinal transplantation. The method was immunoSEQ multiplex PCR; TCRdb's version includes in-frame clones alone and lacks a portion of them. The sample lists under 2,000 clones; 77% were seen once. Sequences were derived from ileum tissue, sampled 500 to 550 days after transplant. Source of these receptors: a human patient who received an intestinal transplant, so some T cells may come from the graft donor. The CDR3 runs from the conserved cysteine through the conserved F or W. A D gene is named only where the DNA matches it firmly. Size is omitted from some rows. Given values are once, few, many or a class for expanded clones.

TRBD2 | NA | TRBJ2-7 | TRBV27 | CASSTKSAGASYEQYF | TGTGCCAGCAGCACGAAATCTGCGGGAGCCTCCTACGAGCAGTACTTC
TRBD2 | NA | TRBJ2-3 | TRBV28 | CASSLSYRTSGSTDTQYF | TGTGCCAGCAGTTTATCTTACAGGACTAGCGGGAGCACAGATACGCAGTATTTT
NA | NA | TRBJ2-7 | TRBV2 | CASSEPKGRDEQYF | TGTGCCAGCAGTGAACCCAAGGGTAGGGACGAGCAGTACTTC
NA | NA | TRBJ2-7 | TRBV5-1 | CASNRGPGEQYF | TGCGCCTCCAATAGAGGTCCGGGCGAGCAGTACTTC
NA | large | TRBJ1-1 | TRBV28 | CASSLEGDTEAFF | TGTGCCAGCAGTTTGGAGGGAGACACTGAAGCTTTCTTT
TRBD2 | NA | TRBJ2-3 | TRBV2 | CASRGSGASTDTQYF | TGTGCCAGCAGGGGGAGCGGGGCTAGCACAGATACGCAGTATTTT
NA | NA | TRBJ2-5 | TRBV23-1 | CASSQNPGEETQYF | TGCGCCAGCAGTCAAAACCCAGGGGAAGAGACCCAGTACTTC
NA | NA | TRBJ2-1 | TRBV5-1 | CASSLAGTREQFF | TGCGCCAGCAGCTTGGCCGGGACACGTGAGCAGTTCTTC
NA | NA | TRBJ2-4 | TRBV6-1 | CASGAGQAKNIQYF | TGTGCCAGCGGAGCGGGTCAAGCCAAAAACATTCAGTACTTC
TRBD1 | NA | TRBJ1-5 | TRBV5-6 | CASSSGQGPRNQPQHF | TGTGCCAGCAGCTCCGGACAGGGACCACGCAATCAGCCCCAGCATTTT
NA | few | TRBJ1-1 | TRBV18 | CASSPVADLMNTEAFF | TGTGCCAGCTCACCAGTAGCAGACCTAATGAACACTGAAGCTTTCTTT
TRBD2 | NA | TRBJ2-7 | TRBV11-2 | CASSLTGSSGSIASYEQYF | TGTGCCAGCAGCTTAACAGGGAGTAGCGGGAGTATTGCTTCCTACGAGCAGTACTTC
NA | NA | TRBJ2-5 | TRBV7-4 | CASSSPNPGDRYDTQYF | TGTGCCAGCAGCTCCCCCAACCCGGGCGACCGTTATGATACCCAGTACTTC
NA | NA | TRBJ2-5 | TRBV11-3 | CASSENQKETQYF | TGTGCCAGCAGCGAAAATCAGAAAGAGACCCAGTACTTC
NA | NA | TRBJ1-1 | TRBV28 | CASSNRVATNTEAFF | TGTGCCAGCAGTAACCGGGTGGCTACGAACACTGAAGCTTTCTTT
NA | NA | TRBJ2-1 | TRBV5-1 | CASSLAGAYNEQFF | TGCGCCAGCAGCTTGGCGGGAGCATACAATGAGCAGTTCTTC
TRBD1 | once | TRBJ1-5 | TRBV30 | CAWNTGGGQPQHF | TGTGCCTGGAACACAGGGGGGGGTCAGCCCCAGCATTTT
TRBD1 | hyperexpanded | TRBJ1-2 | TRBV2 | CARGQEEYYGYTF | TGTGCCAGGGGACAGGAAGAGTACTATGGCTACACCTTC
TRBD1 | NA | TRBJ1-3 | TRBV6-5 | CASSYSRDRGGIYF | TGTGCCAGCAGTTACTCGAGGGACAGGGGAGGAATATATTTT
NA | NA | TRBJ2-3 | TRBV27 | CASSGWGLGTQYF | TGTGCCAGCAGTGGGTGGGGGTTAGGTACGCAGTATTTT
NA | NA | TRBJ2-3 | TRBV7-2 | CASSPSHSTDTQYF | TGTGCCAGCAGCCCGAGTCATAGCACAGATACGCAGTATTTT
TRBD2 | NA | TRBJ2-5 | TRBV5-4 | CASGAGGGETQYF | TGTGCCAGCGGAGCGGGAGGTGGAGAGACCCAGTACTTC
NA | NA | TRBJ1-1 | TRBV19 | CASSTHTEAFF | TGTGCCAGTAGTACCCACACTGAAGCTTTCTTT
NA | NA | TRBJ2-5 | TRBV4-2 | CASSQDGKKETQYF | TGTGCCAGCAGCCAAGACGGTAAAAAAGAGACCCAGTACTTC
NA | few | TRBJ1-1 | TRBV5-1 | CASSLVSGVNTEAFF | TGCGCCAGCAGCTTGGTATCAGGGGTGAACACTGAAGCTTTCTTT
NA | NA | TRBJ1-4 | TRBV2 | CASILGGDTYRIATNEKLFF | TGTGCCAGCATCCTGGGTGGGGACACGTACCGAATTGCAACTAATGAAAAACTGTTTTTT
NA | few | TRBJ2-7 | TRBV19 | CASSIGRSYEQYF | TGTGCCAGTAGTATCGGCAGATCCTACGAGCAGTACTTC
TRBD1 | NA | TRBJ2-7 | TRBV6-1 | CASSPTGSLYEQYF | TGTGCCAGCAGTCCGACAGGGTCCCTATACGAGCAGTACTTC
NA | NA | TRBJ1-1 | TRBV18 | CASSPQGHTEAFF | TGTGCCAGCTCACCACAGGGACACACTGAAGCTTTCTTT
NA | NA | TRBJ1-5 | TRBV28 | CASSLGIGYRASYQPQHF | TGTGCCAGCAGTTTAGGTATAGGGTACAGGGCTTCTTATCAGCCCCAGCATTTT
NA | NA | TRBJ2-2 | TRBV6-6 | CASRETANTGELFF | TGTGCCAGCAGGGAGACGGCGAACACCGGGGAGCTGTTTTTT
TRBD2 | NA | TRBJ2-7 | TRBV27 | CASSLSNGLAGEYF | TGTGCCAGCAGTTTATCGAACGGCCTAGCGGGAGAGTACTTC
NA | NA | TRBJ1-2 | TRBV5-1 | CASSSREGAYGYTF | TGCGCCAGCAGCTCGCGGGAGGGAGCCTATGGCTACACCTTC
NA | NA | TRBJ1-3 | TRBV28 | CASTNRGPGTSGNTIYF | TGTGCCAGCACAAACCGGGGACCGGGGACTTCTGGAAACACCATATATTTT
NA | NA | TRBJ1-5 | TRBV15 | CATSTKSNQPQHF | TGTGCCACCAGCACGAAGAGCAATCAGCCCCAGCATTTT
TRBD2 | NA | TRBJ2-1 | TRBV7-2 | CASSNRLAGAYNEQFF | TGTGCCAGCAGCAACCGACTAGCGGGAGCCTACAATGAGCAGTTCTTC
TRBD2 | NA | TRBJ2-7 | TRBV27 | CASSLLAGLDEQYF | TGTGCCAGCAGTTTACTAGCGGGATTGGACGAGCAGTACTTC